Shown below are 2 T cell receptor beta chains from a single sample sequenced in a study of blood T cell repertoires in COVID-19. Measured with immunoSEQ multiplex PCR; TCRdb has only the in-frame clones, and not every one. The profile shows about 460,000 clones, approximately 91% of them singletons. Material: PBMCs or T cells enriched from blood (not recorded which). Receptors were obtained from a woman aged 60-75 years who had recovered from COVID-19.

Regarding this clone: Other DNA sequences of this sample code for an identical CDR3. CDR3 in DNA: TGTGCCAGCAGTTTAAGCGGACAGGTCTATGGCTACACCTTC. Residues: CASSLSGQVYGYTF. This rearrangement joins TRBV27 to TRBJ1-2; TRBD1 aligns across 7 bases. Germline lookup yields CDR1 MNHEY and CDR2 SMNVEV (reference sequence). With V trimmed by 2 bases and J by 4 bases, 4 bases remained unmatched. The CDR3 consists of 14 residues.

This rearrangement joins TRBV7-2 to TRBJ2-7, with 8 nucleotides matching TRBD1. The ends lost 6 bases at V and 0 bases at J; junction bases unmatched: 10. This CDR3 has 16 amino acids. CDR1 is SGHTA and CDR2 is FQGNSA in the germline V gene. The CDR3 sequence: CASSLVSGQGSYEQYV. CDR3 DNA: TGTGCCAGCAGTCTAGTGTCCGGACAGGGCTCCTACGAGCAGTACGTC.